These 12 T cell receptor beta chains share one sample of origin, sequenced in a study of response to subunit inactivated influenza vaccine. MiXCR, run by TCRdb on the RT-PCR reads, gives a single entry per CDR3 protein. Seen here are around 160,000 distinct CDR3 sequences, roughly a tenth observed once, and the top ten hold around 12%. The sequences come from non-naive T cells sorted from PBMCs, collected roughly 46 days after vaccination. These receptors were taken from a man in his fifties who received an inactivated influenza vaccine.

CDR3 nucleotides: TGTGCCAGCAGGCAGCTAGGGGAGCAGTACTTC. Translated, it gives CASRQLGEQYF. J is TRBJ2-7 and V is TRBV2; D unresolved. The CDR3 sequence is 11 residues long. Per germline, CDR1 SNHLY and CDR2 FYNNEI. V gave up 6 bases and J gave up 7 bases, with 10 bases separating them.

This clonotype was detected only a few times. The chain recombines TRBV20-1 with TRBJ1-2; TRBD1 agrees at 9 bases. The germline CDR1 and CDR2 sequences are DFQATT and SNEGSKA (reference sequence). The CDR3 sequence is 14 residues long. J was trimmed by 0 bases and V by 6 bases; bases with no gene match: 5. The CDR3 sequence: CSAERTGANYGYTF. CDR3 nucleotide sequence: TGCAGTGCGGAGCGGACAGGGGCTAACTATGGCTACACCTTC.

The gene calls are TRBV4-1 and TRBJ2-1; 7 bases are a match to TRBD2. This CDR3 is 16 amino acids long. Germline lookup yields CDR1 MGHRA and CDR2 YSYEKL. The J segment lost 2 bases and the V segment lost 1 base, leaving 5 bases of the junction unmatched. CDR3 sequence (DNA): TGCGCCAGCAGCCAAGTGGCACTAGCGACCTACAATGAGCAGTTCTTC. Translating it yields CASSQVALATYNEQFF.

This clonotype turned up a few times. The chain carries TRBV20-1 and TRBJ2-7; 8 bases map to TRBD2. Trimming took 5 bases from V and 4 from J; bases not matched to a gene: 7. Germline CDR1 and CDR2: DFQATT and SNEGSKA (reference sequence). The CDR3 has 13 amino acids. CDR3 in DNA: TGCAGTGCTCCGAGCGGGAGAGGGTACGAGCAGTACTTC. It is translated as CSAPSGRGYEQYF.

This clonotype appeared many times. The genes are TRBV4-1 and TRBJ1-1; tentative D call: TRBD1 (6 bases). The CDR3 loop spans 14 amino acids. CDR1 is MGHRA, CDR2 YSYEKL, per germline. The germline V and J ends were trimmed by 1 base and 5 bases, with 11 bases remaining between them. CDR3 in amino acids: CASSQVGQRTEAFF. The CDR3 DNA is TGCGCCAGCAGCCAAGTGGGACAACGGACTGAAGCTTTCTTT.

The chain is built from TRBV30 and TRBJ2-1; D remains unclear. V lost 0 bases and J lost 0, with 15 bases in between. Germline lookup yields CDR1 GTSNPN and CDR2 SVGIG (reference sequence). The CDR3 loop spans 17 amino acids. CDR3 region: CAWSVGRTARSYNEQFF. In DNA, the CDR3 is TGTGCCTGGAGTGTAGGCAGGACCGCGCGCTCCTACAATGAGCAGTTCTTC.

This clonotype appeared a few times. The V and J genes are TRBV20-1 and TRBJ2-1; D remains ambiguous. The CDR3 is 12 amino acids. The germline V gene has CDR1 DFQATT and CDR2 SNEGSKA (reference sequence). V lost 4 bases and J lost 6, with 10 bases in between. CDR3 sequence: CSAMLDINEQFF. Here the CDR3 DNA reads TGCAGTGCTATGTTAGACATCAATGAGCAGTTCTTC.

The V call is TRBV14, the J call TRBJ2-2; 7 bases are shared with TRBD2. Unmatched junction bases numbered 8, after V lost 4 bases and J lost 0 bases. The CDR3 covers 17 residues. Germline CDR1 is SGHDN and CDR2 is FVKESK. CDR3 sequence (DNA): TGTGCCAGCAGCCGCGGGCTAGCGGCAGCGAACACCGGGGAGCTGTTTTTT. This encodes CASSRGLAAANTGELFF.

This clonotype came up a few times. This chain joins TRBV9 and TRBJ2-1, with 11 bases that match TRBD2. The germline gives CDR1 SGDLS, CDR2 YYNGEE. J lost 6 bases, V lost 3 bases, and 8 bases had no gene match. There are 16 residues in the CDR3. The CDR3 DNA sequence: TGTGCCAGCAGCGCCATGCTCACTAGCGGGAGCAATGAGCAGTTCTTC. Protein product: CASSAMLTSGSNEQFF. Together with reference TRBV9 and TRBJ2-1, the CDR3 gives the full variable domain: DSGVTQTPKHLITATGQRVTLRCSPRSGDLSVYWYQQSLDQGLQFLIQYYNGEERAKGNILERFSAQQFPDLHSELNLSSLELGDSALYFCASSAMLTSGSNEQFFGPGTRLTVL.

This clonotype came up many times. This chain connects TRBV12-3 or TRBV12-4 to TRBJ2-1; 7 bases match TRBD1. V trimming: 5 bases; J trimming: 6 bases; junction bases outside the gene matches: 10. The CDR3 extends over 15 amino acids. The CDR3 region has the DNA TGTGCCAGCAGTCCCGGGACAGACAATTTCAATGAGCAGTTCTTC. It is translated as CASSPGTDNFNEQFF.

This clonotype was found a few times. This rearrangement joins TRBV5-6 to TRBJ1-2; D is undetermined. The CDR3 is 15 residues long. With 0 bases removed from V and 1 base from J, the gap between germline ends came to 10 bases. Germline CDR1 and CDR2: SGHDT and YYEEEE. The CDR3 loop is CASSLARTGNYGYTF. CDR3 nucleotides: TGTGCCAGCAGCTTGGCCAGGACTGGTAACTATGGCTACACCTTC.

This clonotype was seen repeatedly, ten times or more. This chain joins TRBV12-3 or TRBV12-4 and TRBJ2-5, with no clear D. The V end lost 5 bases, the J end lost 2 bases, and 18 bases lay between the germline ends. The CDR3 contains 16 residues. This CDR3 reads CASSLRWGIGQETQYF. CDR3 nucleotides: TGTGCCAGCAGTCTACGATGGGGTATTGGACAAGAGACCCAGTACTTC.